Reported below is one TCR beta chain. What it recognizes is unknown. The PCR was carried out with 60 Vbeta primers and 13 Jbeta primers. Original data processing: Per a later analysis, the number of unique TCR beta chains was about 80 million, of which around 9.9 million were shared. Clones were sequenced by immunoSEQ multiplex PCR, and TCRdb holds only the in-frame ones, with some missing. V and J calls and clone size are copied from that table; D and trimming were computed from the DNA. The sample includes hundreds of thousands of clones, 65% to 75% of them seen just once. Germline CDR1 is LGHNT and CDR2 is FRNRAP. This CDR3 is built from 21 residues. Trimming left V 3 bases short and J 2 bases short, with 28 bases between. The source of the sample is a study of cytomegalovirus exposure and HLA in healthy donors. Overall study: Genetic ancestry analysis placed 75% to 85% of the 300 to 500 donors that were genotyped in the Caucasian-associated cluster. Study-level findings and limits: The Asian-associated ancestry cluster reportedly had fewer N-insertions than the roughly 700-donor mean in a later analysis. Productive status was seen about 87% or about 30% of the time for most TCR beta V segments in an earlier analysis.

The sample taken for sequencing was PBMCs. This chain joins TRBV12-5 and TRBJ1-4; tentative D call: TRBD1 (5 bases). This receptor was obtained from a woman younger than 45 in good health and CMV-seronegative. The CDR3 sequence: CASGFSLLSGAGLATNEKLFF. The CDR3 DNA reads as TGTGCTAGTGGTTTCTCACTCCTAAGCGGGGCAGGCCTAGCGACTAATGAAAAACTGTTTTTT.